The 4 T cell receptor beta chains presented below share a single source sample, sequenced in a study of Graves' ophthalmopathy and Graves' hyperthyroidism. Amplifying from RNA transcripts, the study obtained TCR beta CDR3 regions. HTBI-primed first-round RT-PCR preceded second-round multiplex PCR. In TCRdb, the multiplex PCR reads were re-called with MiXCR into one record per CDR3 protein. Of 40,000 to 50,000 distinct CDR3 sequences listed, 40% to 65% are singletons. Sequencing input: peripheral blood. These receptor sequences come from an adult man with Graves' ophthalmopathy.

The chain couples TRBV19 to TRBJ1-5; the match to TRBD1 covers 7 bases. This CDR3 region has 17 residues. Germline CDR1 is LNHDA and CDR2 is SQIVND (reference sequence). The J segment lost 0 bases and the V segment lost 6 bases, leaving 11 bases of the junction unmatched. DNA for the CDR3: TGTGCCAGTAGAGACATCGGACAGGCGTATAGCAATCAGCCCCAGCATTTT. Its translation is CASRDIGQAYSNQPQHF.

Many counts were recorded for this clonotype. The genes are TRBV19 and TRBJ1-1, with 7 bases that match TRBD1. V lost 8 bases and J lost 5; bases outside the gene matches: 8. The CDR3 spans 13 residues. The germline CDR1 and CDR2 sequences are LNHDA and SQIVND (reference sequence). In nucleotides, the CDR3 is TGTGCCAGTTCTAACAGGGGCGGGACTGAAGCTTTCTTT. This gives the protein CASSNRGGTEAFF.

The CDR3 region has the DNA TGTGCCAGCAGCCAAAATTCACCCCTCCACTTT. The encoded protein is CASSQNSPLHF. The chain recombines TRBV14 with TRBJ1-6; D not resolved. This CDR3 spans 11 amino acids. The V and J ends lost 2 bases and 7 bases respectively, with 0 bases between them. Looked up from germline, CDR1 is SGHDN and CDR2 is FVKESK. Full variable domain (outside the CDR3, taken from reference TRBV14 and TRBJ1-6): EAGVTQFPSHSVIEKGQTVTLRCDPISGHDNLYWYRRVMGKEIKFLLHFVKESKQDESGMPNNRFLAERTGGTYSTLKVQPAELEDSGVYFCASSQNSPLHFGNGTRLTVT.

The V and J genes are TRBV20-1 and TRBJ1-2, with D hard to call. With 0 bases removed from V and 0 bases from J, the gap between germline ends came to 8 bases. Per the germline V gene, CDR1 is DFQATT and CDR2 is SNEGSKA (reference sequence). The CDR3 covers 14 residues. The CDR3 DNA sequence: TGCAGTGCTAGAGACAGCCTAACTAACTATGGCTACACCTTC. This translates into CSARDSLTNYGYTF.